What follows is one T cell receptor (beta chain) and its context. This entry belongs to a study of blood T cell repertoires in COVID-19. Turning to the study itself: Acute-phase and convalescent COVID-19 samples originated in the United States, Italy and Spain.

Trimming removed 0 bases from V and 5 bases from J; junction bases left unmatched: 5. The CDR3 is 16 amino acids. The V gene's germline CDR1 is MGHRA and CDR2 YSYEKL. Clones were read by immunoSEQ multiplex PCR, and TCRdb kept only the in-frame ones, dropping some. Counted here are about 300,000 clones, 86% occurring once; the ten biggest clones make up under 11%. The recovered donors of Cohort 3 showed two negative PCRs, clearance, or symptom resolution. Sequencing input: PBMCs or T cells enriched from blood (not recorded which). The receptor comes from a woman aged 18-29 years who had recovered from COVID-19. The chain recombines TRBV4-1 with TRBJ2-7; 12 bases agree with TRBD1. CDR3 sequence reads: CASSQEVGTGGHEQYF. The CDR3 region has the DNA TGCGCCAGCAGCCAAGAGGTGGGGACAGGGGGCCACGAGCAGTACTTC.